Listed below are T cell receptor beta chains from one sample, sequenced in a study of T-cell memory formation after mild COVID-19. From the 5' RACE reads, TCRdb called clonotypes with MiXCR, one entry per CDR3 protein. The sample records 200,000 to 300,000 distinct CDR3 sequences, 16% being singletons. The source material was PBMCs or a T cell subset sorted from them (not recorded which). These receptor sequences come from a young man who had mild COVID-19 (a few samples of this study predate the infection). Cell type and time point are not known. Both conserved end residues are part of each CDR3. The D gene is left open where the match is weak. Clone size is stated in some rows and not others, as once, few, many or a class when expanded.

j_call cdr3_length clone_size d_call v_call cdr3_nt cdr3_aa
TRBJ2-2 16 many NA TRBV4-2 TGTGCCAGCAGCCAAGTTCCTAGTAGATTCGCCGGGGAGCTGTTTTTT CASSQVPSRFAGELFF
TRBJ1-6 12 NA TRBD1 TRBV7-9 TGTGCCAGCAGCCTACAGGGGTATTCCCTCCACTTT CASSLQGYSLHF
TRBJ2-5 17 NA TRBD2 TRBV5-4 TGTGCCAGCAGCTTTGTCCTAGCGGGGGGAATCGAAGAGACCCAGTACTTC CASSFVLAGGIEETQYF
TRBJ1-4 14 NA NA TRBV7-9 TGTGCCAGCAGCTTGGGGGCGAGGAATGAAAAACTGTTTTTT CASSLGARNEKLFF
TRBJ1-2 12 few NA TRBV12-3/TRBV12-4 TGTGCCAGCAGTTTATACTTCTATGGCTACACCTTC CASSLYFYGYTF
TRBJ1-3 15 NA NA TRBV15 TGTGCCACCAGCAGAATACAGGGTACTGGAAACACCATATATTTT CATSRIQGTGNTIYF
TRBJ2-5 14 few NA TRBV28 TGTGCCAGCAGTTTAAGGAGTAGCCAAGAGACCCAGTACTTC CASSLRSSQETQYF
TRBJ1-2 13 NA TRBD1 TRBV7-2 TGTGCCACCCAGGACAGGGGAAACTATGGCTACACCTTC CATQDRGNYGYTF
TRBJ2-1 11 NA NA TRBV12-3/TRBV12-4 TGTGCCATCAGTCCGTACAATGAGCAGTTCTTC CAISPYNEQFF
TRBJ2-5 15 NA NA TRBV6-6 TGTGCCAGCAGTTCCCACGGACTTTCAGAAGAGACCCAGTACTTC CASSSHGLSEETQYF
TRBJ1-5 16 NA NA TRBV18 TGTGCCAGCTCCCTTGGACAGCCTCGGGTGTTACAGCCCCAGCATTTT CASSLGQPRVLQPQHF
TRBJ1-2 12 many NA TRBV29-1 TGCAGCGTTGCGGAGGGCCGAGGGGGCTACACCTTC CSVAEGRGGYTF
TRBJ1-1 15 few NA TRBV7-3 TGTGCCAGCAGCCCGAGAACCACAGGTCTCTCTGAAGCTTTCTTT CASSPRTTGLSEAFF
TRBJ2-2 15 once NA TRBV27 TGTGCCAGCAGTTTTCTACAGAAGAACACCGGGGAGCTGTTTTTT CASSFLQKNTGELFF
TRBJ2-1 15 NA NA TRBV7-2 TGTGCCAGCAGCTTAGTTATCGGGCGGAGCGATGAGCAGTTCTTC CASSLVIGRSDEQFF
TRBJ2-7 12 few NA TRBV9 TGTGCCAGCAGCGGAGGGGGTAGCGAGCAGTACTTC CASSGGGSEQYF
TRBJ1-1 13 few NA TRBV14 TGTGCCAGCACCAGAGGGAGCGGGACTGAAGCTTTCTTT CASTRGSGTEAFF